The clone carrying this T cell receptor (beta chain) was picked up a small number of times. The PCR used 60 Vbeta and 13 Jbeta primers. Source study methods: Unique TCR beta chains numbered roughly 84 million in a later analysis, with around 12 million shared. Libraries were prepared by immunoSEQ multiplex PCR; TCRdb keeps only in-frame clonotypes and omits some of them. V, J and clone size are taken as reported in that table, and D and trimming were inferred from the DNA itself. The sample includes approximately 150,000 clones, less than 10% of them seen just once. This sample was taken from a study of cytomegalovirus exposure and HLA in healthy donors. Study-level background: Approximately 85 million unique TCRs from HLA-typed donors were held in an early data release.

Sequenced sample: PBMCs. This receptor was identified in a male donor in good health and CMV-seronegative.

The CDR3 nucleotides are TGTGCCACCAGCCGGGACAGGGGTCAGCCCCAGCATTTT. Protein product: CATSRDRGQPQHF. V and J are TRBV15 and TRBJ1-5; 10 nucleotides match TRBD1. Germline V gene lookup returns CDR1 LNHNV and CDR2 YYDKDF (reference sequence). V was pared by 5 bases and J by 6 bases, with 1 base of the junction left unmatched. The CDR3 covers 13 residues.